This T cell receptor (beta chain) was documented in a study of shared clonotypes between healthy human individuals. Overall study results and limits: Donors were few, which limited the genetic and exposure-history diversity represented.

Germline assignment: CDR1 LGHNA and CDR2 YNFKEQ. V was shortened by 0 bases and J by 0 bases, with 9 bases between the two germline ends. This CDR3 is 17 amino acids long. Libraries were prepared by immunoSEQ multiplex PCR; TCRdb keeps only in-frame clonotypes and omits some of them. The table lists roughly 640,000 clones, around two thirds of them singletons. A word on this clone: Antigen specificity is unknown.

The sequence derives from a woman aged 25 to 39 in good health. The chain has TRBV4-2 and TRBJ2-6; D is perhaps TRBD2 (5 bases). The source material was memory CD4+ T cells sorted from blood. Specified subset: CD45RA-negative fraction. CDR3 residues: CASSQEEGLSGANVLTF. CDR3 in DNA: TGTGCCAGCAGCCAAGAAGAGGGTCTCTCTGGGGCCAACGTCCTGACTTTC.